Listed below are T cell receptor beta chains from one sample, sequenced in a study of cytomegalovirus exposure and HLA in healthy donors. This table comes from immunoSEQ multiplex PCR, and its TCRdb copy is limited to in-frame clones, with some not included. The repertoire holds some 130,000 clones, with roughly 78% as singletons. Sequenced material: PBMCs. Receptors were obtained from a man younger than 45 in good health. Each CDR3 is given with its conserved first and last residue.

len,v_gene,j_gene,CDR3aa
15,TRBV4-3,TRBJ1-5,CASSQDQGFRQPQHF
14,TRBV6-5,TRBJ1-2,CASSSGVGNYGYTF
12,TRBV11-2,TRBJ2-3,CASSPTGDTQYF
15,TRBV5-6,TRBJ1-1,CASSPTDRENTEAFF
13,TRBV9,TRBJ2-1,CASSAFSVDEQFF
14,TRBV28,TRBJ1-5,CATQGGHSNQPQHF
15,TRBV9,TRBJ1-2,CASSEDPWTAAGYTF
19,TRBV11-2,TRBJ2-1,CASSWGQPSGLPGFDEQFF
12,TRBV7-9,TRBJ1-1,CASSRGGGPAFF
14,TRBV18,TRBJ2-5,CASSPDRLGETQYF
14,TRBV11-2,TRBJ2-3,CASSLALHTDTQYF
15,TRBV7-2,TRBJ2-1,CASTPGGAGFAEQFF
16,TRBV19,TRBJ1-4,CASSRQAGLNPEKLFF
16,TRBV5-5,TRBJ1-5,CASSLVAGTGNQPQHF
15,TRBV18,TRBJ1-4,CASSQVRGEDEKLFF
14,TRBV9,TRBJ2-1,CASSQNLAGGLQFF
14,TRBV6-5,TRBJ2-7,CASSELAGPGEQYF
15,TRBV6-5,TRBJ2-7,CASSLRLEVDYEQYF
11,TRBV5-6,TRBJ2-1,CASSLISEQFF
13,TRBV6-1,NA,CASKVTGPYEQYF
12,TRBV5-4,TRBJ1-1,CASSLDGTQAFF
13,TRBV6-6,TRBJ1-1,CASTRQGFTEAFF
13,TRBV5-1,TRBJ2-1,CASSTNSDNEQFF
15,TRBV6-5,TRBJ2-7,CASSYSAPLGNEQYF
14,TRBV19,TRBJ2-3,CASSIRGGGDTQYF
15,TRBV6-5,TRBJ1-6,CASHRGAGGGTPLHF
15,TRBV29-1,TRBJ2-4,CSAEGGQGPSDIQYF
15,TRBV5-5,TRBJ1-5,CASSLDSNFNQPQHF
14,TRBV5-4,TRBJ1-6,CASSLVQGNSPLHF
15,TRBV6-6,TRBJ2-1,CASSYRGEGGNEQFF
17,TRBV5-1,TRBJ2-7,CASSLEPVAGGPHEQYF
17,TRBV9,TRBJ2-1,CASSRTSGTRSYNEQFF
12,TRBV28,TRBJ2-7,CASTGVVYEQYF
17,TRBV7-3,TRBJ1-3,CASSLTGQGASGNTIYF
15,TRBV7-9,TRBJ1-5,CSSSPGGFGNQPQHF
13,TRBV5-5,TRBJ1-1,CASSLLRSTEAFF
12,TRBV25-1,TRBJ2-3,CACGLFTDTQYF
15,TRBV6-6,TRBJ2-1,CASSRLAGGPNEQFF
14,TRBV7-2,TRBJ2-5,CASSLTGRQETQYF
14,TRBV27,TRBJ1-5,CASRRDSPNQPQHF
15,TRBV7-3,TRBJ2-7,CASSLTVTSGGEQYF
16,TRBV6-6,TRBJ2-7,CASSTGLAGGSYEQYF
16,TRBV19,TRBJ2-5,CASSNPAGPIQETQYF
15,TRBV11-2,TRBJ2-7,CASSSHSGRGYEQYF
15,TRBV6-5,TRBJ2-6,CASSYGTPGANVLTF
11,TRBV18,TRBJ2-1,CASSPQLAQFF
14,TRBV5-5,TRBJ2-1,CASSLTGGPIEQFF
13,TRBV5-6,TRBJ2-4,CASSLAAKNIQYF
15,TRBV4-1,TRBJ2-2,CASSPRQGGDGELFF
17,TRBV5-4,TRBJ2-3,CASSLDGTSGSADTQYF
14,TRBV9,TRBJ2-2,CASSGLARTGELFF
11,TRBV7-2,TRBJ2-5,CASSFSETQYF
15,TRBV7-9,TRBJ2-2,CASNRQGADTGELFF
12,TRBV30,TRBJ2-1,CAWSPGLSEQFF
14,TRBV30,TRBJ2-6,CAGQGAGGANVLTF
15,TRBV6-6,TRBJ1-1,CASSSGPRGNTEAFF
16,TRBV19,TRBJ2-1,CAASTERSSSYNEQFF
16,TRBV9,TRBJ1-5,CASSRGGDSRLQPQHF